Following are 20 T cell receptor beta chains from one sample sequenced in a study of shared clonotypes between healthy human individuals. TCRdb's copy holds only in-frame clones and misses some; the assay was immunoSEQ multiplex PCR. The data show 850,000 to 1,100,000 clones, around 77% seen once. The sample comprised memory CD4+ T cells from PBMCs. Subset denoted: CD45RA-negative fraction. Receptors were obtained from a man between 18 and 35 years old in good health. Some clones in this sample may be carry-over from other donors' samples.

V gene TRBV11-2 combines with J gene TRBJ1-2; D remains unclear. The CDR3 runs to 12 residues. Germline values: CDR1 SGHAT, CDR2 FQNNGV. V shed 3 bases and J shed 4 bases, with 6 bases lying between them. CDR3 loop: CASSFEGYGYTF. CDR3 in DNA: TGTGCCAGCAGCTTTGAGGGCTATGGCTACACCTTC.

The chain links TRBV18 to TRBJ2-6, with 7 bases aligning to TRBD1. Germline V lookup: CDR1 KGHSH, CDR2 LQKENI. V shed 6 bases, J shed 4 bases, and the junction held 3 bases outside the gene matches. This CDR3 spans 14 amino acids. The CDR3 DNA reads TGTGCCAGCTCCCTAGGGGGCGGGGCCAACGTCCTGACTTTC. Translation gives CASSLGGGANVLTF.

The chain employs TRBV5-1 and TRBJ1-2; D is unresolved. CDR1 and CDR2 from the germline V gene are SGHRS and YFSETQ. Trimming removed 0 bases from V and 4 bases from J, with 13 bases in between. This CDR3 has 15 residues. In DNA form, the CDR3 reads TGCGCCAGCAGCTTGGAAGGGAAATGGACCTATGGCTACACCTTC. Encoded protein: CASSLEGKWTYGYTF.

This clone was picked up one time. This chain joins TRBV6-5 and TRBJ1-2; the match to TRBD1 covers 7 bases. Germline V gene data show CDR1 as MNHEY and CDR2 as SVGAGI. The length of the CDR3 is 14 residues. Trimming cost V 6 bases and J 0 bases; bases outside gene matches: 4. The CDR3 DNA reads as TGTGCCAGCAGCCCCGGGACAGCTAACTATGGCTACACCTTC. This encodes CASSPGTANYGYTF.

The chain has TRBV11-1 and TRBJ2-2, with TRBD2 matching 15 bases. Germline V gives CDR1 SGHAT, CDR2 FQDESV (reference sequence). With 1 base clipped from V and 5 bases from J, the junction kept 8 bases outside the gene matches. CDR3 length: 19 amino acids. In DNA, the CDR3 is TGTGCCAGCAGCTTAGAAGGTTTGGGACTAGCGGGAGGAACCGGGGAGCTGTTTTTT. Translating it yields CASSLEGLGLAGGTGELFF.

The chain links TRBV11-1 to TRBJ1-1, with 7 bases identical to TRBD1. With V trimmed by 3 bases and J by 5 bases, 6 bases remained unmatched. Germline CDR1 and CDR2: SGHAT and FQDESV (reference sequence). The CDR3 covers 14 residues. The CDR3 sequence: CASSFRDSRTEAFF. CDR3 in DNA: TGTGCCAGCAGCTTCCGGGACAGTCGAACTGAAGCTTTCTTT. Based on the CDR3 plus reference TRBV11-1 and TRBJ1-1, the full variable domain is EAEVAQSPRYKITEKSQAVAFWCDPISGHATLYWYRQILGQGPELLVQFQDESVVDDSQLPKDRFSAERLKGVDSTLKIQPAELGDSAMYLCASSFRDSRTEAFFGQGTRLTVV.

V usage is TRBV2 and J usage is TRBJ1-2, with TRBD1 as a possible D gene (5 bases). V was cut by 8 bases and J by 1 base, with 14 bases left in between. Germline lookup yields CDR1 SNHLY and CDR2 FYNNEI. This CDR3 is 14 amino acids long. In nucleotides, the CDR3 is TGTGCCAGCGTAAGAGGGACGGGTAACTATGGCTACACCTTC. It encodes CASVRGTGNYGYTF. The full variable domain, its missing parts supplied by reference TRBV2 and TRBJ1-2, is EPEVTQTPSHQVTQMGQEVILRCVPISNHLYFYWYRQILGQKVEFLVSFYNNEISEKSEIFDDQFSVERPDGSNFTLKIRSTKLEDSAMYFCASVRGTGNYGYTFGSGTRLTVV.

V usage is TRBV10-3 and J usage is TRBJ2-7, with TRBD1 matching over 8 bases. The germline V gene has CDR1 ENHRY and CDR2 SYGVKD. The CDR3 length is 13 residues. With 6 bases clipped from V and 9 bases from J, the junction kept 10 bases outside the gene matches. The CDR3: CAIRGTGVLWQYF. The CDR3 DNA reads TGTGCCATCAGAGGGACAGGAGTACTCTGGCAGTACTTC.

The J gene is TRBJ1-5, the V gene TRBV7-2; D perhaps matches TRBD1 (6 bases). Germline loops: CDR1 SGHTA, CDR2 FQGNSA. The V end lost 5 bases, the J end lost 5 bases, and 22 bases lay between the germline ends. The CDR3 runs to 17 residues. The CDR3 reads CASSNPLTGHKDQPQHF. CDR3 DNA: TGTGCCAGCAGCAACCCCCTAACAGGGCACAAGGATCAGCCCCAGCATTTT.

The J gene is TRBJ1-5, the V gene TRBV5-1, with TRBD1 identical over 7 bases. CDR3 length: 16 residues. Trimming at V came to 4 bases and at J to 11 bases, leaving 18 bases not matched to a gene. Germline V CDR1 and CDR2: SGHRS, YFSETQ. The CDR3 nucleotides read TGCGCCAGCAGCCCCTCGACAGGGATAGGGATCAATGCCCAGCATTTT. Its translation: CASSPSTGIGINAQHF.

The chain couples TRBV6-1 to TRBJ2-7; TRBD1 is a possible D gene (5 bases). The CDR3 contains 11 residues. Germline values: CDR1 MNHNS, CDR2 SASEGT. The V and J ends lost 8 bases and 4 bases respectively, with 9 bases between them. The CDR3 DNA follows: TGTGCCAGCGAGACAGCGTACGAGCAGTACTTC. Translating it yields CASETAYEQYF.

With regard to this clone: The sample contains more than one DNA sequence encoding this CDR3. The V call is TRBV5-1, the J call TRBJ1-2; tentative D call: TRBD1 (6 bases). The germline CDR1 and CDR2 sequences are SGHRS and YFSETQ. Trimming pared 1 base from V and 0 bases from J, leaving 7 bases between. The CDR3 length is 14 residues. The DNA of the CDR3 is TGCGCCAGCAGCTTGACAGGGTCTAACTATGGCTACACCTTC. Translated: CASSLTGSNYGYTF. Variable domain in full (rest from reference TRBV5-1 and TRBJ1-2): KAGVTQTPRYLIKTRGQQVTLSCSPISGHRSVSWYQQTPGQGLQFLFEYFSETQRNKGNFPGRFSGRQFSNSRSEMNVSTLELGDSALYLCASSLTGSNYGYTFGSGTRLTVV.

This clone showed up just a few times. The CDR3 sequence is CASNEGAGGATQYF. The DNA of the CDR3 is TGTGCCAGCAACGAGGGGGCGGGTGGGGCGACCCAGTACTTC. The V gene is TRBV2, the J gene TRBJ2-5; 7 positions agree with TRBD1. The CDR3 runs 14 residues. V shed 7 bases and J 7 bases; nucleotides not matched to a gene: 12. Per germline, CDR1 SNHLY and CDR2 FYNNEI.

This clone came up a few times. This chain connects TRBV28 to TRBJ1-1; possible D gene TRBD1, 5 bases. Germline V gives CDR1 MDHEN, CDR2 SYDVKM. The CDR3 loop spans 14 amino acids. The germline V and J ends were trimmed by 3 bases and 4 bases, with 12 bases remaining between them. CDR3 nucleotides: TGTGCCAGCAGTTTGATGGGGGGATTCACTGAAGCTTTCTTT. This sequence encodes CASSLMGGFTEAFF.

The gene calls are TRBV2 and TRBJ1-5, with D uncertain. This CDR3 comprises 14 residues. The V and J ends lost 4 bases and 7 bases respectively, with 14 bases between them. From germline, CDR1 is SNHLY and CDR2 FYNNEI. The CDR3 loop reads CASSVEGGIQPQHF. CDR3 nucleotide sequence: TGTGCCAGCAGTGTTGAGGGTGGAATACAGCCCCAGCATTTT. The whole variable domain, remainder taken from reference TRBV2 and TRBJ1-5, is EPEVTQTPSHQVTQMGQEVILRCVPISNHLYFYWYRQILGQKVEFLVSFYNNEISEKSEIFDDQFSVERPDGSNFTLKIRSTKLEDSAMYFCASSVEGGIQPQHFGDGTRLSIL.

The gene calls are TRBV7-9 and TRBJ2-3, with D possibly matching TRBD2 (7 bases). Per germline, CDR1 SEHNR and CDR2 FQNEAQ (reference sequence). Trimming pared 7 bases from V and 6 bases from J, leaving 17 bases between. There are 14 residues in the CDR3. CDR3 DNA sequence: TGTGCCAGCATCCTAGGGGGAGGGTCGGATACGCAGTATTTT. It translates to CASILGGGSDTQYF. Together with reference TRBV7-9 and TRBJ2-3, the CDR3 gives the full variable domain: DTGVSQNPRHKITKRGQNVTFRCDPISEHNRLYWYRQTLGQGPEFLTYFQNEAQLEKSRLLSDRFSAERPKGSFSTLEIQRTEQGDSAMYLCASILGGGSDTQYFGPGTRLTVL.

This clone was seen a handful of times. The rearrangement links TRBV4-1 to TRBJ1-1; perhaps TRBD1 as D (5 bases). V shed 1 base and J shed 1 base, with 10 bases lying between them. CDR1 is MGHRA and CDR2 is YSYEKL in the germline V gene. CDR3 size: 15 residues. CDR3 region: CASSQGRTPNTEAFF. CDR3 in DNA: TGCGCCAGCAGCCAAGGAAGGACACCGAACACTGAAGCTTTCTTT.

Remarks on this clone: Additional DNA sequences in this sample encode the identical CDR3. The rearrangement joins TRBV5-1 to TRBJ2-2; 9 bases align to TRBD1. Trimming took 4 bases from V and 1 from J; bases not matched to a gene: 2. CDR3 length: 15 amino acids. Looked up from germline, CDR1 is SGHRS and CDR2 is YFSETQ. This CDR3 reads CASSVDRGNTGELFF. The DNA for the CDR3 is TGCGCCAGCAGCGTGGACAGGGGGAACACCGGGGAGCTGTTTTTT.

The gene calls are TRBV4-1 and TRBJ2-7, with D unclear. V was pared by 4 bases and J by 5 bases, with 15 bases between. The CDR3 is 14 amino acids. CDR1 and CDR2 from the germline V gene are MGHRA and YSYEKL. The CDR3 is CASSRLSTADEQYF. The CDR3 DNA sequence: TGCGCCAGCAGCCGACTGTCAACCGCGGACGAGCAGTACTTC.

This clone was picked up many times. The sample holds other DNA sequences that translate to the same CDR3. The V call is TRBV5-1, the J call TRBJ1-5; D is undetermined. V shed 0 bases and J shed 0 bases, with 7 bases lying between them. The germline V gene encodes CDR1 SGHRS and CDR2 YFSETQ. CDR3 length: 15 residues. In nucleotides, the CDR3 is TGCGCCAGCAGCTTGGGAGCAAATAGCAATCAGCCCCAGCATTTT. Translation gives CASSLGANSNQPQHF.